Listed below are T cell receptor beta chains from one sample, sequenced in a study of shared T cell receptors in the human thymus. Measured with immunoSEQ multiplex PCR; TCRdb has only the in-frame clones, and not every one. The table shows 550,000 to 800,000 clones, with approximately 83% occurring only once. These data were also reused for a study on human thymus T cells.

Sequences were obtained from thymocytes. These receptors were obtained from a girl younger than two with a congenital heart defect. CDR3s include the opening cysteine and the closing phenylalanine or tryptophan. D genes are given only for firm matches. A row's size may be missing; if present it is once, few, many or a size class.

j_gene	v_gene	d_gene	abundance	CDR3nt	CDR3aa
TRBJ1-5	TRBV19	-	-	TGTGCCAGTAGTATGGGAGACAATCAGCCCCAGCATTTT	CASSMGDNQPQHF
TRBJ1-3	TRBV6-1	-	-	TGTGCCAGCGTTCGGGGTCCTAGCTCTGGAAACACCATATATTTT	CASVRGPSSGNTIYF
TRBJ1-5	TRBV10-3	-	-	TGTGCCATCAAGCGGGCAGGGCTCAATCAGCCCCAGCATTTT	CAIKRAGLNQPQHF
TRBJ2-7	TRBV27	-	-	TGTGCCAGCAGCACGCGGGGCTCCTACGAGCAGTACTTC	CASSTRGSYEQYF
TRBJ1-6	TRBV28	-	few	TGTGCCAGCAGTTTAAGGCCTCGACGAGGCTATAATTCACCCCTCCACTTT	CASSLRPRRGYNSPLHF
TRBJ1-2	TRBV28	-	-	TGTGCCAGCAGCCCTACAAGCTCTCGGAGCTATGGCTACACCTTC	CASSPTSSRSYGYTF
TRBJ2-1	TRBV6-5	-	-	TGTGCCAGCAGTTACTCGAGGCAGTTCAATGAGCAGTTCTTC	CASSYSRQFNEQFF
TRBJ1-4	TRBV7-2	-	-	TGTGCCAGCAGCTTAGGGGGGGGTGAAAAACTGTTTTTT	CASSLGGGEKLFF
TRBJ1-1	TRBV6-1	-	-	TGTGCCAGCAGTGAGGGGGCGTGGAACACTGAAGCTTTCTTT	CASSEGAWNTEAFF
TRBJ1-1	TRBV6-5	TRBD1	-	TGTGCCAGCAGTTACTCCCGCGACAGGGTGTACACTGAAGCTTTCTTT	CASSYSRDRVYTEAFF
TRBJ2-1	TRBV27	TRBD2	-	TGTGCCAGCAGTCTAAAACTAGCGGGGGGGCTCAATGAGCAGTTCTTC	CASSLKLAGGLNEQFF
TRBJ2-3	TRBV28	TRBD2	-	TGTGCCAGCAGTTTTAAACTATCGCCTAGCGGGCCACATACGCAGTATTTT	CASSFKLSPSGPHTQYF
TRBJ2-1	TRBV6-1	-	few	TGTGCCAGCAGTGGACTCGGGGGTTTGCCCTACAATGAGCAGTTCTTC	CASSGLGGLPYNEQFF
TRBJ1-2	TRBV5-4	-	-	TGTGCCAGCAGCTTTAACCCGGGTGGGTTCTATGGCTACACCTTC	CASSFNPGGFYGYTF
TRBJ1-5	TRBV6-7	-	-	TGTGCCAGCAGTTACTCGAAGTTTGTGCAGGGTTGGAATCAGCCCCAGCATTTT	CASSYSKFVQGWNQPQHF
TRBJ1-1	TRBV14	-	-	TGTGCCAGCAGCCAAGACACCACCCGGGGCACTGAAGCTTTCTTT	CASSQDTTRGTEAFF
TRBJ1-2	TRBV2	-	-	TGTGCCAGCAGTCCGGGACAACCAAACTATGGCTACACCTTC	CASSPGQPNYGYTF
TRBJ1-1	TRBV20-1	-	-	TGCAGCCCTATTACGAACACTGAAGCTTTCTTT	CSPITNTEAFF
TRBJ1-1	TRBV4-1	-	-	TGCGCCAGCAAACCGGGACACCTGAACACTGAAGCTTTCTTT	CASKPGHLNTEAFF
TRBJ1-4	TRBV2	-	-	TGTGCCAGCAGGCAGGAAAAACTGTTTTTT	CASRQEKLFF
TRBJ2-7	TRBV9	-	-	TGTGCCAGCAGCGCCGACCCCCCACAGGGAGAAGGCTACGAGCAGTACTTC	CASSADPPQGEGYEQYF
TRBJ2-7	TRBV5-1	TRBD2	-	TGCGCCAGCAGCTTGGGGGCGCCACCTCTAGCGGGGGACTGGGACGAGCAGTACTTC	CASSLGAPPLAGDWDEQYF
TRBJ2-1	TRBV18	-	once	TGTGCCAGCTCATCCAGTGTGAGTAGAGCGCACAATGAGCAGTTCTTC	CASSSSVSRAHNEQFF
TRBJ1-2	TRBV6-1	-	-	TGTGCCAGCCTTCCGGTAGCGCCATTCTATGGCTACACCTTC	CASLPVAPFYGYTF
TRBJ1-3	TRBV15	-	-	TGTGCCACCAGCGGCCCGGGGAGCTCTGGAAACACCATATATTTT	CATSGPGSSGNTIYF
TRBJ1-2	TRBV5-1	-	once	TGCGCCAGCAGCTTGGGGCAGGGTAAGGGGAACTATGGCTACACCTTC	CASSLGQGKGNYGYTF
TRBJ1-5	TRBV18	-	-	TGTGCCAGCTCACCGAGCAAACCCTCATGGATGGGGGGGGTCAATCAGCCCCAGCATTTT	CASSPSKPSWMGGVNQPQHF
TRBJ1-1	TRBV7-4	-	-	TGTGCCAGCAGCTTAGACAGGGAAGCTTTCTTT	CASSLDREAFF
TRBJ1-4	TRBV6-1	-	-	TGTGCCAGCAGTGCGGCGACACGGCGGGCAACTCCGTTTACTGAAAAACTGTTTTTT	CASSAATRRATPFTEKLFF
TRBJ1-1	TRBV29-1	TRBD1	-	TGCAGCGTTGTGTTTTTGGGACAGGGAGATGAAGCTTTCTTT	CSVVFLGQGDEAFF
TRBJ2-2	TRBV19	-	few	TGTGCCAGTAGTATAGGGGGCGGTCCCGGGGAGCTGTTTTTT	CASSIGGGPGELFF
TRBJ2-1	TRBV5-1	TRBD1	few	TGCGCCAGCAGCGGCAAACAGGGGGTGCATAGGGATGAGCAGTTCTTC	CASSGKQGVHRDEQFF
TRBJ2-5	TRBV6-5	TRBD1	-	TGTGCCAGCAGTTACCGGACAGGAAGGTCACAAGAGACCCAGTACTTC	CASSYRTGRSQETQYF
TRBJ1-2	TRBV9	-	-	TGTGCCAGCAGCGTGTCCCCTTTTTTCTATGGCTACACCTTC	CASSVSPFFYGYTF
TRBJ1-2	TRBV2	TRBD1	-	TGTGCCAGCAGTGGTGGGGACAGGACTACTAACTATGGCTACACCTTC	CASSGGDRTTNYGYTF
TRBJ2-7	TRBV6-1	TRBD1	-	TGTGCCAGCAGTGCGGGACAGGGGGTCGTGAGGGAGCAGTACTTC	CASSAGQGVVREQYF
TRBJ1-3	TRBV7-2	-	-	TGTGCCAGCAGCTTAGCCCACATACCCTCTGGAAACACCATATATTTT	CASSLAHIPSGNTIYF
TRBJ2-3	TRBV9	-	-	TGTGCCAGCAGCGCCCTAGTGGGTGTTCGAGCAGATACGCAGTATTTT	CASSALVGVRADTQYF
TRBJ2-5	TRBV20-1	-	few	TGCAGTGCTAGAGATCTCGAGACCCAGTACTTC	CSARDLETQYF
TRBJ1-1	TRBV15	TRBD1	-	TGTGCCACCAGCAGAAGACAGGGGGACTCCCAGAACACTGAAGCTTTCTTT	CATSRRQGDSQNTEAFF
TRBJ2-5	TRBV5-1	TRBD1	-	TGCGCCAGCAGCTGGCGGGACAGGGGGCGTATCCAAGAGACCCAGTACTTC	CASSWRDRGRIQETQYF
TRBJ2-7	TRBV21-1	-	-	TGTGCCAGGGTCCGGGGACAGGAGTCTTACGAGCAGTACTTC	CARVRGQESYEQYF
TRBJ1-1	TRBV5-4	TRBD1	once	TGTGCCAGCAGCTCTCCATCCCGGGACAGGGTAGAAACTGAAGCTTTCTTT	CASSSPSRDRVETEAFF
TRBJ2-6	TRBV4-3	-	once	TGCGCCAGCAGCCAAGTTGGGGCGCGAGGGGCCAACGTCCTGACTTTC	CASSQVGARGANVLTF
TRBJ1-1	TRBV5-1	-	-	TGCGCCAGCAGCCCTGGGGGCGCTGAAGCTTTCTTT	CASSPGGAEAFF
TRBJ2-7	TRBV7-9	-	once	TGTGCCAGCAGCTTATACAAGCGCAACGAGCAGTACTTC	CASSLYKRNEQYF
TRBJ1-3	TRBV5-1	-	-	TGCGCCAGCAGAATCGGGCAGGGTGCCCGAGCGTCTGGAAACACCATATATTTT	CASRIGQGARASGNTIYF